This T cell receptor beta chain derives from a study of high-grade serous ovarian cancer treatment subgroups. Study-level findings and limits: Repertoire similarity ranged roughly 0.1 to 0.85 between tumors of one patient. Higher neoantigen levels went with greater TCR clonal relatedness.

Tumor tissue was taken before any definitive surgery or chemotherapy was given. Notes on this clone: What it recognizes is unknown.

Sequencing used immunoSEQ multiplex PCR; TCRdb keeps in-frame clones, though not all of them. Of 1,500 to 1,600 clones in the sample, 67% are singletons; the top ten hold 20% to 30%. The clonotype was recovered from a human donor with high-grade serous ovarian cancer. Sample: tumor tissue.

The CDR3 protein is CASSPRIDGSYEQYF. The CDR3, as DNA: TGTGCCAGCTCACCACGGATCGACGGCTCCTACGAGCAGTACTTC. This chain connects TRBV18 to TRBJ2-7; D unclear. Trimming removed 1 base at V and 0 bases at J, with 10 bases between. The CDR3 contains 15 residues. Germline V lookup: CDR1 KGHSH, CDR2 LQKENI.